This T cell receptor (beta chain) came from a study of T-cell reconstitution after alpha-beta-depleted transplantation in children. Broader study findings: Some patients showed high day-60 TCRbeta diversity, which derived from surviving recipient T cells and thymic progenitors. There were reportedly several hundred expanded graft clones from which alpha-beta T cells came about two months after transplant. By one year post-transplant, T-cell counts and diversity largely arose from T cells that were newly produced.

TCRbeta library construction was performed incorporating unique molecular identifiers. TCRdb processed the PCR reads anew with MiXCR; each CDR3 protein has one entry. The data show some 110,000 distinct CDR3 sequences, 10% to 13% seen once. The CDR3 extends over 17 amino acids. J gave up 4 bases and V 5 bases, and 10 bases lay outside the gene matches. Germline V CDR1 and CDR2: DFQATT, SNEGSKA (reference sequence). This clonotype has more than one count but fewer than ten. Antigen specificity is unknown. The receptor was isolated from a boy younger than 10 with acute lymphoblastic leukemia, due to receive a stem cell transplant. The sequenced sample was PBMCs, obtained before TCRalphabeta/CD19-depleted stem cell transplant. The chain links TRBV20-1 to TRBJ2-5; 16 bases are shared with TRBD2. CDR3 DNA sequence: TGCAGTGCTTACCCGGGACTAGCGGGAGGGCCGCGAGAGACCCAGTACTTC. It is translated as CSAYPGLAGGPRETQYF.